This TCR beta chain was documented in a study of cytomegalovirus exposure and HLA in healthy donors. Study background: It was reported in a later analysis that the same platform had been used for the 90 to 150 validation repertoires as for the 550 to 700 first-cohort repertoires. The study, taken as a whole, reports: Among TCR beta chains, those listed as cytomegalovirus-associated numbered fewer than 200. Reported results showed that the classifier diagnosed cytomegalovirus status with high specificity and sensitivity. The tendency of first-cohort TCR clusters to co-occur in the approximately 110 validation repertoires was identified by a subsequent analysis.

The length of the CDR3 is 15 residues. CDR1 KGHSH and CDR2 LQKENI come from the germline V gene. With 5 bases removed from V and 0 bases from J, the gap between germline ends came to 10 bases. Using immunoSEQ multiplex PCR, the repertoire was profiled, and TCRdb retains in-frame clones only, with some absent. Of tens of thousands of clones listed, 70% to 90% were seen once; the top ten hold 3.8%. As concerns this clone: Its cognate antigen is unknown.

This TCR came from a woman between 18 and 29 years old in good health and CMV-seropositive. V usage is TRBV18 and J usage is TRBJ2-2; maybe TRBD1 (6 bases). Material: PBMCs. DNA of the CDR3: TGTGCCAGCTCAATCGGGACACCGAACACCGGGGAGCTGTTTTTT. The encoded protein is CASSIGTPNTGELFF.